Below are 32 T cell receptor beta chains sequenced from a single sample in a study of beta chain features in type 1 diabetes (dated by TCRdb to the late 2010s). Receptor libraries were prepared by the immunoSEQ multiplex PCR assay. The entire amount of isolated RNA was reverse transcribed using the High Capacity cDNA Reverse Transcription Kit, so the sequenced TCRB transcripts were expressed ones. The immuneACCESS repertoire file appears here via TCRdb, limited to in-frame rearrangements. These files lack a portion of the clones; in checked studies, under half of the deficit traces to unresolved V genes, and the cause of the others is not known. The sample has 600,000 or so clones on record, 12% of them singletons. 0.095% to 0.15% of the sample is in the top ten clones. What these receptors recognize is not known. General findings and caveats noted by the study authors: A moderate but significant shortening of TCRB CDR3 length was observed in type 1 diabetes patients in all four CD4+ subsets.

The specimen sequenced was naive CD4+ T cells from blood. The cell subset or site label on this specimen signifies: true naive CD4+ T cells. The receptor set was obtained from a man aged 25-45 years with type 1 diabetes.

This clone has just a few counts. This chain connects TRBV4-3 to TRBJ1-1, with unresolved D. The CDR3 spans 15 residues. The germline V gene encodes CDR1 LGHNA and CDR2 YSLEER. V shed 0 bases and J shed 7 bases, with 15 bases lying between them. CDR3 sequence (DNA): TGCGCCAGCAGCCAAGATTGGACTAAAACTCGTGAAGCTTTCTTT. It yields the protein CASSQDWTKTREAFF.

The table lists this clone with a few counts. A much larger clone differs from this one at a single base, so this may be a read error. The same CDR3 arises from other DNA sequences in this sample as well. The chain has TRBV7-2 and TRBJ2-3; D is undetermined. The CDR3 covers 12 residues. CDR1 SGHTA and CDR2 FQGNSA come from the germline V gene. Trimming stripped 5 bases from V and 0 bases from J, with 3 bases between. Written as DNA, the CDR3 is TGTGCCAGCAGCCTTAGCACAGATACGCAGTATTTT. Translated, it gives CASSLSTDTQYF.

The sample holds a few counts of this clone. The CDR3 DNA reads as TGTGCCAGTAGTATGGGCGGAAACTATGGCTACACCTTC. It codes for CASSMGGNYGYTF. J is TRBJ1-2 and V is TRBV19; D gene unclear. This CDR3 spans 13 amino acids. Germline CDR1 reads LNHDA; CDR2 reads SQIVND (reference sequence). V was cut by 3 bases and J by 2 bases, with 7 bases left in between. Full variable domain (outside the CDR3, taken from reference TRBV19 and TRBJ1-2): DGGITQSPKYLFRKEGQNVTLSCEQNLNHDAMYWYRQDPGQGLRLIYYSQIVNDFQKGDIAEGYSVSREKKESFPLTVTSAQKNPTAFYLCASSMGGNYGYTFGSGTRLTVV.

This clone turned up a few times. Other DNA sequences within the sample encode an identical CDR3. The chain employs TRBV30 and TRBJ2-6; no reliable D call. This CDR3 comprises 13 residues. The V end lost 3 bases, the J end lost 0 bases, and 3 bases lay between the germline ends. Germline CDR1 reads GTSNPN; CDR2 reads SVGIG (reference sequence). The CDR3 loop reads CAWSLSGANVLTF. CDR3 bases: TGTGCCTGGAGCCTCTCTGGGGCCAACGTCCTGACTTTC.

This clone was recorded a few times. The chain is built from TRBV27 and TRBJ2-7; 11 positions agree with TRBD1. There are 15 residues in the CDR3. The germline V gene has CDR1 MNHEY and CDR2 SMNVEV (reference sequence). The V segment lost 5 bases and the J segment 5 bases; nucleotides outside the gene matches: 8. CDR3 nucleotides: TGTGCCAGCAGTAATCAGGACAGGGGGCTTGACGAGCAGTACTTC. This translates into CASSNQDRGLDEQYF.

This clone was seen more than once but under ten times. The V and J genes are TRBV2 and TRBJ1-5; a possible D gene is TRBD1 (6 bases). The CDR3 sequence is 16 residues long. Germline assignment: CDR1 SNHLY and CDR2 FYNNEI. Trimming removed 3 bases from V and 3 bases from J, with 15 bases in between. CDR3 sequence (DNA): TGTGCCAGCAGTGATCTCGGGACACGGTCCAATCAGCCCCAGCATTTT. Amino acid sequence: CASSDLGTRSNQPQHF. Variable domain in full (rest from reference TRBV2 and TRBJ1-5): EPEVTQTPSHQVTQMGQEVILRCVPISNHLYFYWYRQILGQKVEFLVSFYNNEISEKSEIFDDQFSVERPDGSNFTLKIRSTKLEDSAMYFCASSDLGTRSNQPQHFGDGTRLSIL.

A few counts support this clone. The chain links TRBV7-9 to TRBJ2-1; D ambiguous. The CDR3 has 16 residues. Germline CDR1 reads SEHNR; CDR2 reads FQNEAQ (reference sequence). Trimming cost V 0 bases and J 1 base, with 10 bases left between them. In DNA form, the CDR3 reads TGTGCCAGCAGCTTAGCGGCCAGTACTTCCTACAATGAGCAGTTCTTC. It codes for CASSLAASTSYNEQFF.

The chain carries TRBV19 and TRBJ1-2, with D unresolved. The CDR3 extends over 14 amino acids. Trimming took off 7 bases at V and 3 bases at J, with 15 bases between the two ends. CDR1 is LNHDA and CDR2 is SQIVND in the germline V gene (reference sequence). The DNA of the CDR3 is TGTGCCAGTACCTTGCGACACTCGGACTATGGCTACACCTTC. Translated: CASTLRHSDYGYTF.

This clone was counted between two and nine times. The V and J genes are TRBV11-2 and TRBJ2-5, with TRBD1 identical over 8 bases. Per the germline V gene, CDR1 is SGHAT and CDR2 is FQNNGV. The CDR3 sequence is 15 residues long. Unmatched junction bases numbered 7, after V lost 3 bases and J lost 4 bases. The CDR3 loop reads CASSFGQGSGETQYF. CDR3 bases: TGTGCCAGCAGCTTCGGACAGGGTTCTGGAGAGACCCAGTACTTC. Looking up the rest from reference TRBV11-2 and TRBJ2-5 gives the full variable domain: EAGVAQSPRYKIIEKRQSVAFWCNPISGHATLYWYQQILGQGPKLLIQFQNNGVVDDSQLPKDRFSAERLKGVDSTLKIQPAKLEDSAVYLCASSFGQGSGETQYFGPGTRLLVL.

The V and J genes are TRBV29-1 and TRBJ2-7; D is perhaps TRBD2 (6 bases). Germline loops: CDR1 SQVTM, CDR2 ANQGSEA. Trimming cost V 4 bases and J 3 bases, with 13 bases left between them. This CDR3 contains 13 residues. The CDR3 nucleotides are TGCAGCGTTGGGGGGACTGTGAACTACGAGCAGTACTTC. Translated, it gives CSVGGTVNYEQYF.

This clone was observed a few times. The V gene is TRBV4-1, the J gene TRBJ2-1, with D perhaps given as TRBD1 or TRBD2 (5 bases each). CDR1 MGHRA and CDR2 YSYEKL come from the germline V gene. V was clipped by 1 base and J by 6 bases, with 19 bases between them. This CDR3 is 17 amino acids long. CDR3 loop: CASSQVGDLRLGNEQFF. The CDR3 DNA sequence: TGCGCCAGCAGCCAAGTTGGGGACCTACGGTTAGGCAATGAGCAGTTCTTC.

Note on this clone: Other nucleotide sequences in the sample specify the same CDR3. The V and J genes are TRBV7-2 and TRBJ2-1; D is perhaps TRBD2 (5 bases). Germline values: CDR1 SGHTA, CDR2 FQGNSA. This CDR3 region has 14 residues. The V gene lost 5 bases and the J gene lost 0 bases, with 8 bases spanning the gap. CDR3 sequence: CASSPSGSYNEQFF. CDR3 bases: TGTGCCAGCAGCCCGAGCGGCTCCTACAATGAGCAGTTCTTC.

This clone has ten or more counts. The rearrangement joins TRBV7-2 to TRBJ2-3; TRBD2 aligns across 9 bases. V lost 8 bases to trimming and J lost 3 bases; unmatched junction nucleotides: 9. Germline V lookup: CDR1 SGHTA, CDR2 FQGNSA. This CDR3 spans 15 amino acids. CDR3: CASEVRGGRTDTQYF. The DNA of the CDR3 is TGTGCCAGCGAGGTGCGGGGGGGCCGGACAGATACGCAGTATTTT.

V and J are TRBV28 and TRBJ2-3; TRBD1 matches at 10 bases. The trim removed 6 bases at V and 2 bases at J, leaving 5 bases unmatched. Germline V gene sequence: CDR1 MDHEN, CDR2 SYDVKM. The CDR3 runs 15 residues. The CDR3 region has the DNA TGTGCCAGCAGCATCGGGACAGGGGACACAGATACGCAGTATTTT. The encoded protein is CASSIGTGDTDTQYF. The full variable domain, its missing parts supplied by reference TRBV28 and TRBJ2-3, is DVKVTQSSRYLVKRTGEKVFLECVQDMDHENMFWYRQDPGLGLRLIYFSYDVKMKEKGDIPEGYSVSREKKERFSLILESASTNQTSMYLCASSIGTGDTDTQYFGPGTRLTVL.

In its sample, this clone was seen once. V is TRBV5-4 and J is TRBJ1-1, with 7 bases fitting TRBD1. The junction had 10 bases not matched to a gene; V was cut back by 4 bases and J by 1 base. The V gene's germline CDR1 is SGHNT and CDR2 YYREEE (reference sequence). CDR3 length equals 16 residues. The CDR3 loop is CASSALVGTANTEAFF. The CDR3 DNA sequence: TGTGCCAGCAGCGCCCTGGTGGGGACAGCGAACACTGAAGCTTTCTTT.

This clone was counted between two and nine times. The chain links TRBV6-6 to TRBJ2-7, with a tentative D call TRBD1 (5 bases). V was clipped by 2 bases and J by 2 bases, with 10 bases between them. The CDR3 consists of 14 residues. The germline V gene has CDR1 MNHNY and CDR2 SVGAGI (reference sequence). CDR3 in amino acids: CASSYLDRTYEQYF. Written as DNA, the CDR3 is TGTGCCAGCAGTTACCTAGACAGAACCTACGAGCAGTACTTC.

A few counts support this clone. V and J are TRBV7-2 and TRBJ2-1; D ambiguous. V was pared by 0 bases and J by 7 bases, with 7 bases between. The germline gives CDR1 SGHTA, CDR2 FQGNSA. The CDR3 is 13 residues long. The CDR3 DNA sequence: TGTGCCAGCAGCTTAGCGATGGGAAATGAGCAGTTCTTC. It encodes CASSLAMGNEQFF.

The chain's CDR3 is CASSRGHGNEQFF. DNA for the CDR3: TGTGCCAGCAGCCGGGGACACGGGAATGAGCAGTTCTTC. This chain links TRBV7-9 with TRBJ2-1; maybe TRBD1 (6 bases). The V gene's germline CDR1 is SEHNR and CDR2 FQNEAQ (reference sequence). Trimming removed 5 bases at V and 7 bases at J, with 12 bases between. The CDR3 covers 13 residues.

The chain has TRBV15 and TRBJ1-2; D is possibly TRBD1 (5 bases). This CDR3 is built from 17 residues. Between the trimmed V and J ends, which lost 0 bases and 2 bases, there was a span of 16 bases. The V gene's germline CDR1 is LNHNV and CDR2 YYDKDF (reference sequence). The CDR3 is CATSRDGPVPGNYGYTF. DNA for the CDR3: TGTGCCACCAGCAGAGATGGTCCCGTCCCAGGGAACTATGGCTACACCTTC.

The chain has TRBV7-8 and TRBJ1-1; weak D call: TRBD1 (5 bases). Germline values: CDR1 SGHVS, CDR2 FQNEAQ. Trimming took 6 bases from V and 0 from J, leaving 17 bases between them. The CDR3 totals 16 residues. CDR3 sequence: CASRSMRGELNTEAFF. DNA of the CDR3: TGTGCCAGCAGATCCATGCGGGGGGAGTTGAACACTGAAGCTTTCTTT.

This clone was detected a few times. DNA of the CDR3: TGTGCCAGCAGTGCTTACATCGGCTACACCTTC. Its translation: CASSAYIGYTF. J is TRBJ1-2 and V is TRBV25-1, with D unclear. Deletions cut 4 bases from V and 8 bases from J, with 8 bases between. The CDR3 is 11 amino acids. Germline V gene sequence: CDR1 MGHDK, CDR2 SYGVNS.

The chain carries TRBV7-2 and TRBJ2-1; weak D call: TRBD2 (7 bases). The CDR3 spans 16 residues. Germline lookup yields CDR1 SGHTA and CDR2 FQGNSA. The V gene lost 2 bases and the J gene lost 0 bases, with 11 bases spanning the gap. The CDR3 loop is CASSLFGGLSYNEQFF. DNA for the CDR3: TGTGCCAGCAGCTTATTCGGGGGGCTCTCCTACAATGAGCAGTTCTTC. Using reference TRBV7-2 and TRBJ2-1 for the parts outside the CDR3, the full variable domain is GAGVSQSPSNKVTEKGKDVELRCDPISGHTALYWYRQSLGQGLEFLIYFQGNSAPDKSGLPSDRFSAERTGGSVSTLTIQRTQQEDSAVYLCASSLFGGLSYNEQFFGPGTRLTVL.

The chain joins TRBV19 to TRBJ2-7; 8 nucleotides agree with TRBD1. There are 14 residues in the CDR3. V shed 5 bases, J shed 3 bases, and the junction held 6 bases outside the gene matches. Germline assignment: CDR1 LNHDA and CDR2 SQIVND (reference sequence). The CDR3 spells CASSAPGQVYEQYF. The CDR3 bases are TGTGCCAGTAGTGCGCCGGGACAGGTCTACGAGCAGTACTTC.

This chain's CDR3 is CASNFIQDNEQFF. CDR3 in DNA: TGTGCCAGCAATTTTATACAGGACAATGAGCAGTTCTTC. V usage is TRBV2 and J usage is TRBJ2-1; tentatively, D is TRBD1 (5 bases). The germline V gene has CDR1 SNHLY and CDR2 FYNNEI. Trimming took 7 bases from V and 5 from J, leaving 12 bases between them. The CDR3 covers 13 residues.

A few counts support this clone. The rearrangement links TRBV7-2 to TRBJ1-3; possibly TRBD1 for D (5 bases). Germline values: CDR1 SGHTA, CDR2 FQGNSA. V lost 5 bases to trimming and J lost 8 bases, with 19 bases between them. The CDR3 runs 15 residues. For the CDR3, the DNA is TGTGCCAGCAGCCCACCCCAGGGAATGGTAGACACCATATATTTT. Its translation is CASSPPQGMVDTIYF. The full variable domain, its missing parts supplied by reference TRBV7-2 and TRBJ1-3, is GAGVSQSPSNKVTEKGKDVELRCDPISGHTALYWYRQSLGQGLEFLIYFQGNSAPDKSGLPSDRFSAERTGGSVSTLTIQRTQQEDSAVYLCASSPPQGMVDTIYFGEGSWLTVV.

Only a few counts were recorded for this clone. V usage is TRBV11-2 and J usage is TRBJ2-7; D gene uncertain. V was trimmed by 1 base and J by 6 bases, leaving 4 bases between them. The CDR3 runs to 11 residues. Germline CDR1 and CDR2: SGHAT and FQNNGV. CDR3 protein: CASSLVLEQYF. The CDR3 DNA reads as TGTGCCAGCAGCTTAGTCCTCGAGCAGTACTTC.

This clone occurred a few times. The chain recombines TRBV5-1 with TRBJ2-3; 12 bases agree with TRBD2. The CDR3 is 16 residues long. V lost 5 bases to trimming and J lost 2 bases; unmatched junction nucleotides: 6. Germline assignment: CDR1 SGHRS and CDR2 YFSETQ. DNA of the CDR3: TGCGCCAGCAGATCTGGACTAGCGGGGTCCACAGATACGCAGTATTTT. This codes for CASRSGLAGSTDTQYF.

This clone was found a few times. The rearrangement joins TRBV30 to TRBJ1-6; D is unresolved. In germline, CDR1 is GTSNPN, CDR2 SVGIG (reference sequence). Trimming took 1 base from V and 7 from J, leaving 5 bases between them. There are 12 residues in the CDR3. This CDR3 is CAWSAGNSPLHF. The CDR3, as DNA: TGTGCCTGGAGTGCGGGGAATTCACCCCTCCACTTT.

The V call is TRBV10-3, the J call TRBJ1-5; 7 bases map to TRBD1. This CDR3 is built from 12 residues. Germline V gene lookup returns CDR1 ENHRY and CDR2 SYGVKD. V dropped 10 bases and J dropped 6; count of bases not matched to a gene: 6. The CDR3 nucleotides read TGTGCCAGCACAGGGGAAGGTCAGCCCCAGCATTTT. Amino acid sequence: CASTGEGQPQHF.

This chain uses TRBV9 with TRBJ2-3; TRBD2 aligns across 13 bases. The CDR3 sequence is 15 residues long. J was trimmed by 4 bases and V by 3 bases; bases with no gene match: 2. Per the germline V gene, CDR1 is SGDLS and CDR2 is YYNGEE. CDR3 loop: CASSAGTSGADTQYF. In nucleotides, the CDR3 is TGTGCCAGCAGCGCCGGGACTAGCGGGGCAGATACGCAGTATTTT.

There are a few counts of this clone. CDR3 coding DNA: TGTGCCAGCAGCGTAGAAGGGGCGCGCACAGATACGCAGTATTTT. Residues: CASSVEGARTDTQYF. This chain uses TRBV9 with TRBJ2-3; possible D gene TRBD1, 5 bases. Germline values: CDR1 SGDLS, CDR2 YYNGEE. V dropped 0 bases and J dropped 1 base, with 9 bases sitting between them. The CDR3 extends over 15 amino acids.

This clone was recorded a few times. The genes are TRBV29-1 and TRBJ2-3; 7 nucleotides line up with TRBD1. V lost 5 bases and J lost 6; bases outside the gene matches: 8. CDR1 SQVTM and CDR2 ANQGSEA come from the germline V gene. The CDR3 length is 13 residues. The CDR3, as DNA: TGCAGCGTTTCAAGGGGGCCCGGGGATACGCAGTATTTT. Its translation is CSVSRGPGDTQYF.